Listed below are T cell receptor beta chains from one sample, sequenced in a study of CD8 T cells in ankylosing spondylitis. TCRdb itself ran the 5' RACE reads through MiXCR, one entry per CDR3 protein. The sample has under 300,000 distinct CDR3 sequences, 15% to 20% seen once. Sequenced: blood, either unsorted or a sorted T cell fraction (not recorded which). These receptors were obtained from a male donor with ankylosing spondylitis or in good health (not recorded which). The CDR3 runs from the conserved cysteine through the conserved F or W. Each record gives: CDR3 length, D gene, V gene, J gene, clone size, CDR3 protein, CDR3 DNA. The D gene is left open where the match is weak. Part of the rows lack a size; the others show once, few, many or a class for expanded clones.

len: 15; d_gene: .; v_gene: TRBV5-8; j_gene: TRBJ2-1; abundance: .; CDR3aa: CASSLGLGAYNEQFF; CDR3nt: TGTGCCAGCAGCTTGGGGCTAGGGGCTTACAATGAGCAGTTCTTC
len: 13; d_gene: .; v_gene: TRBV29-1; j_gene: TRBJ2-2; abundance: .; CDR3aa: CSVVVGNTGELFF; CDR3nt: TGCAGCGTTGTAGTCGGGAACACCGGGGAGCTGTTTTTT
len: 16; d_gene: .; v_gene: TRBV6-1; j_gene: TRBJ2-5; abundance: few; CDR3aa: CASRTNPDPSVETQYF; CDR3nt: TGTGCCAGCAGAACTAACCCGGACCCCTCGGTAGAGACCCAGTACTTC
len: 14; d_gene: TRBD2; v_gene: TRBV4-2; j_gene: TRBJ2-5; abundance: many; CDR3aa: CASSHRLAGETQYF; CDR3nt: TGTGCCAGCAGCCACCGACTAGCGGGGGAGACCCAGTACTTC
len: 17; d_gene: TRBD1; v_gene: TRBV10-3; j_gene: TRBJ2-7; abundance: few; CDR3aa: CAISDPPQGALAYEQYF; CDR3nt: TGTGCCATCAGTGACCCACCACAGGGGGCCCTCGCCTACGAGCAGTACTTC
len: 15; d_gene: TRBD2; v_gene: TRBV6-5; j_gene: TRBJ2-1; abundance: few; CDR3aa: CASSSGLAWGNEQFF; CDR3nt: TGTGCCAGCAGTTCGGGACTAGCGTGGGGCAATGAGCAGTTCTTC
len: 16; d_gene: TRBD1; v_gene: TRBV5-1; j_gene: TRBJ2-1; abundance: .; CDR3aa: CASSLFWTGGYNEQFF; CDR3nt: TGCGCCAGCAGCTTGTTTTGGACAGGAGGTTACAATGAGCAGTTCTTC
len: 14; d_gene: .; v_gene: TRBV29-1; j_gene: TRBJ2-4; abundance: .; CDR3aa: CSVERVGSGNIQYF; CDR3nt: TGCAGCGTTGAACGGGTCGGGAGTGGAAACATTCAGTACTTC
len: 16; d_gene: TRBD2; v_gene: TRBV12-3/TRBV12-4; j_gene: TRBJ2-2; abundance: many; CDR3aa: CASSPKKREATGELFF; CDR3nt: TGTGCCAGCAGTCCCAAGAAGCGGGAAGCCACCGGGGAGCTGTTTTTT
len: 16; d_gene: .; v_gene: TRBV3-1; j_gene: TRBJ2-2; abundance: .; CDR3aa: CASSQDEGGDYGELFF; CDR3nt: TGTGCCAGCAGCCAAGATGAGGGGGGGGACTACGGGGAGCTGTTTTTT
len: 16; d_gene: TRBD1; v_gene: TRBV10-2; j_gene: TRBJ2-5; abundance: few; CDR3aa: CASSESLDRADETQYF; CDR3nt: TGCGCCAGCAGTGAGTCTCTGGACAGGGCCGACGAGACCCAGTACTTC
len: 15; d_gene: .; v_gene: TRBV29-1; j_gene: TRBJ2-1; abundance: few; CDR3aa: CSVHPGGGTYNEQFF; CDR3nt: TGCAGCGTTCACCCGGGCGGTGGGACCTACAATGAGCAGTTCTTC
len: 13; d_gene: .; v_gene: TRBV2; j_gene: TRBJ2-7; abundance: few; CDR3aa: CAGRADSSYEQYF; CDR3nt: TGTGCCGGCAGGGCGGATAGCTCCTACGAGCAGTACTTC
len: 15; d_gene: .; v_gene: TRBV20-1; j_gene: TRBJ2-1; abundance: many; CDR3aa: CSARDFGTPYNEQFF; CDR3nt: TGCAGTGCTAGAGATTTCGGGACTCCCTACAATGAGCAGTTCTTC
len: 14; d_gene: TRBD1; v_gene: TRBV29-1; j_gene: TRBJ2-2; abundance: many; CDR3aa: CSVATGGRTGELFF; CDR3nt: TGCAGCGTTGCAACAGGGGGCCGCACCGGGGAGCTGTTTTTT
len: 14; d_gene: .; v_gene: TRBV29-1; j_gene: TRBJ1-4; abundance: few; CDR3aa: CSVDVLATNEKLFF; CDR3nt: TGCAGCGTTGACGTCCTTGCAACTAATGAAAAACTGTTTTTT
len: 16; d_gene: TRBD2; v_gene: TRBV2; j_gene: TRBJ2-1; abundance: .; CDR3aa: CASSEAQGLAYNEQFF; CDR3nt: TGTGCCAGCAGTGAAGCCCAGGGACTAGCTTACAATGAGCAGTTCTTC
len: 15; d_gene: .; v_gene: TRBV25-1; j_gene: TRBJ1-4; abundance: few; CDR3aa: CASSAFWGFEEKLFF; CDR3nt: TGTGCCAGCAGTGCCTTCTGGGGGTTTGAGGAAAAACTGTTTTTT
len: 14; d_gene: .; v_gene: TRBV29-1; j_gene: TRBJ2-7; abundance: .; CDR3aa: CSAVDSPQICEQYF; CDR3nt: TGCAGCGCCGTGGACAGTCCTCAGATCTGCGAGCAGTACTTC
len: 14; d_gene: TRBD1; v_gene: TRBV27; j_gene: TRBJ1-5; abundance: many; CDR3aa: CASSMTGDNQPQHF; CDR3nt: TGTGCCAGCAGTATGACAGGGGACAATCAGCCCCAGCATTTT
len: 15; d_gene: TRBD1; v_gene: TRBV20-1; j_gene: TRBJ2-7; abundance: few; CDR3aa: CSARRLTGKTYEQYF; CDR3nt: TGCAGTGCTAGAAGGCTGACAGGGAAAACCTACGAGCAGTACTTC
len: 10; d_gene: .; v_gene: TRBV5-5; j_gene: TRBJ2-3; abundance: many; CDR3aa: CASTADTQYF; CDR3nt: TGTGCCAGCACCGCAGATACGCAGTATTTT
len: 18; d_gene: TRBD1; v_gene: TRBV6-2/TRBV6-3; j_gene: TRBJ2-5; abundance: many; CDR3aa: CASSPRGRGNPIKETQYF; CDR3nt: TGTGCCAGCAGCCCCAGGGGGCGAGGGAACCCCATTAAAGAGACCCAGTACTTC
len: 19; d_gene: .; v_gene: TRBV20-1; j_gene: TRBJ2-2; abundance: .; CDR3aa: CSARVIYTLPGPTTGELFF; CDR3nt: TGCAGTGCTAGAGTCATTTACACACTGCCCGGACCAACCACCGGGGAGCTGTTTTTT